This is a list of T cell receptor beta chains from one sample in a study of T cells in Graves' hyperthyroidism and ophthalmopathy. MiXCR was run by TCRdb on the multiplex PCR reads, yielding one entry per CDR3 protein. The table lists nearly 750,000 distinct CDR3 sequences, about a third of them singletons. The sequenced sample was blood. The receptors originated from a woman between 35 and 50 years old with Graves' hyperthyroidism. Each CDR3 is given without its conserved first and last residue.

>TRBV2|TRBJ2-7
ASSQGPGAYEQY
>TRBV12-3/TRBV12-4|TRBJ1-3
ASSQDGRGNTIY
>TRBV20-1|TRBJ2-2
SARDPTSGGSGELF
>TRBV7-9|TRBJ1-2
ASSQARTGVYGYT
>TRBV4-3|TRBJ2-7
ASRGEPAYEQY
>TRBV7-2|TRBJ1-5
ASSLETGPQPQH
>TRBV6-2/TRBV6-3|TRBJ2-7
ASSRTGAHLEQY
>TRBV5-4|TRBJ2-7
ASSLDRGNYEQY
>TRBV20-1|TRBJ1-6
SARPGHINSPLH
>TRBV7-7|TRBJ1-5
ASSSWDRGNNQPQH
>TRBV4-3|TRBJ1-5
ASSQDKGGGNQPQH
>TRBV11-2|TRBJ1-1
ASSSGQVSEAF
>TRBV10-3|TRBJ2-7
ASSPRTGPNLHYEQY
>TRBV6-5|TRBJ1-4
ASSLSVEGEKLF
>TRBV12-5|TRBJ1-1
ASGYDRNTEAF
>TRBV6-5|TRBJ2-7
ASSRERGASYEQY
>TRBV4-1|TRBJ1-1
ASSRLGRTEAF
>TRBV5-1|-
ASSLEGNEQF
>TRBV4-3|TRBJ2-7
ASSLKKGPYEQY
>TRBV5-1|TRBJ2-7
ASLTGQISYEQY
>TRBV29-1|TRBJ1-2
SVNRGYGYT
>TRBV10-3|TRBJ2-7
ASSLGRVPDGNEQY
>TRBV27|TRBJ2-7
ASRDTLPYEQY
>TRBV7-9|TRBJ1-2
ASSLAGRTNYGYT
>TRBV9|TRBJ1-1
ASSAGSASRADKLNTEAF
>TRBV11-2|TRBJ1-4
ASSFRIRQATNEKLF
>TRBV29-1|TRBJ2-7
SVGTGRYEQY
>TRBV7-9|TRBJ2-7
ASSPADVRYEQY
>TRBV27|TRBJ1-2
ASSYSRNYGYT
>TRBV9|TRBJ1-3
ASSVQGAVGNTIY
>TRBV6-5|TRBJ2-2
ASSYSDSYTGELF
>TRBV19|TRBJ1-4
ASSPQTGGDEKLF
>TRBV6-1|-
ASSLPHRALGYEQY
>TRBV5-4|TRBJ1-6
ASSPFGGNSPLH
>TRBV7-9|TRBJ1-3
ASSVRRLGNTIY
>TRBV5-1|TRBJ1-4
ASSFSGDNEKLF
>TRBV20-1|TRBJ2-7
SARVGEGYSYEQY
>TRBV7-9|TRBJ2-7
ASSSRTGVVDEQY
>TRBV5-1|TRBJ2-2
ASSLFTANTGGLF
>TRBV6-6|TRBJ2-7
ASRRPSSYEQY
>TRBV2|TRBJ1-1
ASSEKDYGTEAF
>TRBV20-1|TRBJ1-1
SASRGRGHTEAF
>TRBV2|TRBJ2-7
AGSTGQATYEQY
>TRBV6-1|TRBJ2-5
ASSYGIKETQY
>TRBV5-1|TRBJ1-1
ASSQGAEWNEAF
>TRBV15|TRBJ1-2
ATSSRDRGSNYGYT
>TRBV15|TRBJ2-7
ATSREPLNNEQY
>TRBV5-4|TRBJ1-1
ASNRQGASNTEAF
>TRBV25-1|TRBJ2-7
AIGQGYEQY
>TRBV11-2|TRBJ1-1
ASSLTQVNTEAF
>TRBV5-1|TRBJ1-4
ASSTGGNEKLF
>TRBV9|TRBJ1-1
ASSVVVPGTGKNTEAF
>TRBV6-1|TRBJ1-6
ASSEPRLLNNSPLH
>TRBV2|TRBJ1-1
ASRSGQGALAEAF
>TRBV29-1|TRBJ1-5
SVGNAPQH
>TRBV12-3/TRBV12-4|TRBJ2-7
ASSRQGAAHEQY
>TRBV9|TRBJ1-3
ASSPPSGAAGGNTIY
>TRBV10-3|TRBJ1-1
AISWTNTEAF
>TRBV25-1|TRBJ1-1
ASSDRARADTEAF
>TRBV29-1|-
SGWGTGGNEQF